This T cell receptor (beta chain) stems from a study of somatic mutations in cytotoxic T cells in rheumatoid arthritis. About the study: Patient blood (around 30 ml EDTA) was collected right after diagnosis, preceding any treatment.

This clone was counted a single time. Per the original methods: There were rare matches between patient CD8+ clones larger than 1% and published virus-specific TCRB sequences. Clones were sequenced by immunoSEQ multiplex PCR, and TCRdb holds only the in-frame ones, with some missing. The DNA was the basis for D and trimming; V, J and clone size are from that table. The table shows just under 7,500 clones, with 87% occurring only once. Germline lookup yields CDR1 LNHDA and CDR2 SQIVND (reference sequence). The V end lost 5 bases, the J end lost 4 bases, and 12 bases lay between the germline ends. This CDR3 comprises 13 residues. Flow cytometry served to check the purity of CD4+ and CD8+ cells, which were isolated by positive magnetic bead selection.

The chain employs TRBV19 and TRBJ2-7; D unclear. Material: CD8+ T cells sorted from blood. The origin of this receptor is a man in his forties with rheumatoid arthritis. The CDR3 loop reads CASSRLSNYEQYF. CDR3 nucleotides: TGTGCCAGTAGTCGTCTTAGCAATTACGAGCAGTACTTC.